The 8 T cell receptor beta chains reported below all come from one sample, sequenced in a study of T cells in Graves' hyperthyroidism and ophthalmopathy. TCR beta CDR3 regions were amplified from RNA. An initial round of RT-PCR targeting the TCR CDR3 relied on the HTBI primer set. TCRdb itself ran the multiplex PCR reads through MiXCR, one entry per CDR3 protein. Here the sample spans some 700,000 distinct CDR3 sequences, 17% being singletons. Sequenced material: blood. The receptor set was obtained from a man over 45 with Graves' hyperthyroidism.

V and J are TRBV6-1 and TRBJ2-7; D possibly corresponds to TRBD2 (5 bases). From germline, CDR1 is MNHNS and CDR2 SASEGT. This CDR3 has 16 amino acids. V lost 3 bases to trimming and J lost 0 bases, with 15 bases between them. In DNA form, the CDR3 reads TGTGCCAGCAGTGATATTGGCGGGCCATACTCCTACGAGCAGTACTTC. This translates into CASSDIGGPYSYEQYF.

This clonotype was picked up a small number of times. This chain joins TRBV20-1 and TRBJ2-1; tentative D call: TRBD2 (6 bases). V lost 1 base to trimming and J lost 6 bases, with 28 bases between them. Germline loops: CDR1 DFQATT, CDR2 SNEGSKA (reference sequence). This CDR3 spans 19 amino acids. The CDR3 protein is CSARGGPTGLSSFSNEQFF. Here the CDR3 DNA reads TGCAGTGCTAGAGGAGGCCCTACGGGACTCTCTTCCTTCTCCAATGAGCAGTTCTTC.

The J gene is TRBJ2-2, the V gene TRBV14; the D is unclear. Germline V CDR1 and CDR2: SGHDN, FVKESK. V was shortened by 0 bases and J by 9 bases, with 11 bases between the two germline ends. The CDR3 is made up of 14 amino acids. CDR3 nucleotides: TGTGCCAGCAGCCAAGATTTGGCCCCCCGGGAGCTGTTTTTT. Protein product: CASSQDLAPRELFF.

This clonotype was seen a few times. This chain connects TRBV4-1 to TRBJ2-7, with 11 bases aligning to TRBD1. Per the germline V gene, CDR1 is MGHRA and CDR2 is YSYEKL. Trimming took 1 base from V and 6 from J; bases not matched to a gene: 5. This CDR3 comprises 15 residues. This CDR3 reads CASSQAGTGGREQYF. The CDR3 nucleotides read TGCGCCAGCAGCCAAGCCGGGACAGGGGGTCGCGAGCAGTACTTC.

This clonotype showed up just a few times. V gene TRBV4-1 combines with J gene TRBJ1-3, with D possibly TRBD1 on 5 matching bases. The CDR3 covers 15 residues. Trimming removed 4 bases from V and 1 base from J, with 11 bases in between. Germline CDR1 reads MGHRA; CDR2 reads YSYEKL. The CDR3 reads CASSLREESGNTIYF. As DNA, the CDR3 is TGCGCCAGCAGCCTCAGGGAAGAGTCTGGAAACACCATATATTTT.

This clonotype was detected only a few times. The chain recombines TRBV6-1 with TRBJ2-2, with D possibly matching TRBD2 (7 bases). CDR3 length: 18 amino acids. Trimming stripped 6 bases from V and 3 bases from J, with 23 bases between. CDR1 and CDR2 (germline): MNHNS, SASEGT. The CDR3 reads CASSQRGWRGFYTGELFF. The CDR3 nucleotides read TGTGCCAGCAGCCAAAGGGGGTGGCGGGGGTTTTACACCGGGGAGCTGTTTTTT.

This clonotype came up many times. The V gene is TRBV12-3 or TRBV12-4, the J gene TRBJ1-5; 7 nucleotides align to TRBD1. The CDR3 totals 14 residues. Trimming at V came to 5 bases and at J to 3 bases, leaving 4 bases not matched to a gene. CDR3 in amino acids: CASSDRAYNQPQHF. CDR3 nucleotides: TGTGCCAGCAGTGACAGGGCCTACAATCAGCCCCAGCATTTT.

This clonotype appeared a single time. This chain uses TRBV5-6 with TRBJ2-5, with unresolved D. Germline CDR1 SGHDT, CDR2 YYEEEE. This CDR3 has 15 amino acids. Trimming removed 4 bases at V and 2 bases at J, with 15 bases between. This CDR3 reads CASSPAYSLQETQYF. DNA for the CDR3: TGTGCCAGCAGCCCGGCTTACTCCTTACAAGAGACCCAGTACTTC.